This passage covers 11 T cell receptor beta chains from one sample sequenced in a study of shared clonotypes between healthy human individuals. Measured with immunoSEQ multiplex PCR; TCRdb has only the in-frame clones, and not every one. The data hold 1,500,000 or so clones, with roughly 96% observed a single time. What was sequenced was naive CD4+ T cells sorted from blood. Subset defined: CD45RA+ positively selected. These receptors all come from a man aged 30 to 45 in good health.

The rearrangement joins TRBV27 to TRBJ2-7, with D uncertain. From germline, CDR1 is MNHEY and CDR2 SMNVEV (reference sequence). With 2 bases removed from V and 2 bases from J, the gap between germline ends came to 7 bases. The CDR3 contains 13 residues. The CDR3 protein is CASSLRKPYEQYF. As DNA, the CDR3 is TGTGCCAGCAGTTTAAGGAAACCCTACGAGCAGTACTTC.

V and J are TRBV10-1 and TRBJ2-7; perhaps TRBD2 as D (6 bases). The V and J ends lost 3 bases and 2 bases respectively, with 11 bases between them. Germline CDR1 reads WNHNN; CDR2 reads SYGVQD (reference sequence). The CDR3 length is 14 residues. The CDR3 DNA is TGCGCCAGCAGTGATGACCCTAGCGCCTACGAGCAGTACTTC. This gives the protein CASSDDPSAYEQYF.

The CDR3 loop reads CASSLGQVEGEKLFF. CDR3 nucleotide sequence: TGCGCCAGCAGCCTGGGACAGGTCGAGGGGGAAAAACTGTTTTTT. The chain has TRBV5-1 and TRBJ1-4; 8 bases are shared with TRBD1. Trimming removed 4 bases from V and 8 bases from J; junction bases left unmatched: 10. In germline, CDR1 is SGHRS, CDR2 YFSETQ. The CDR3 length is 15 residues.

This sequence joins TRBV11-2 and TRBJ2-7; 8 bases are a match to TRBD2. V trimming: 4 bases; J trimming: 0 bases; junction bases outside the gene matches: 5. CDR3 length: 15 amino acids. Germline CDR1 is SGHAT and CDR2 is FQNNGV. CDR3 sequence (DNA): TGTGCCAGCAGCTCGAGTAGCGGGATCTCCTACGAGCAGTACTTC. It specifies CASSSSSGISYEQYF.

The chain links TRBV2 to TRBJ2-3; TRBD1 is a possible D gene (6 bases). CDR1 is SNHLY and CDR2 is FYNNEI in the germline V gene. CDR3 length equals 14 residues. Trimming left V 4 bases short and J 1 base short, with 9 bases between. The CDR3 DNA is TGTGCCAGCAGTGTGGACAGTCGCACAGATACGCAGTATTTT. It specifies CASSVDSRTDTQYF.

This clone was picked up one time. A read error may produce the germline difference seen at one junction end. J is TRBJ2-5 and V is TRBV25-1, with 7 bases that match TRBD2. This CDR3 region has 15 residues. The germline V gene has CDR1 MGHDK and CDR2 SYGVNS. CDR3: CAGSALGIAGETQYF. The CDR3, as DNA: TGTGCCGGCAGCGCGTTAGGCATAGCGGGAGAGACCCAGTACTTC.

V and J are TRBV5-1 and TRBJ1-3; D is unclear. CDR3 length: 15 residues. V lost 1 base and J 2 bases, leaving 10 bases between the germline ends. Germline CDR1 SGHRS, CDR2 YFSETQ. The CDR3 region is CASSLRGSTGNTIYF. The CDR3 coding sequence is TGCGCCAGCAGCTTGAGAGGGTCTACTGGAAACACCATATATTTT. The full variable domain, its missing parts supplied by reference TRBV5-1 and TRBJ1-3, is KAGVTQTPRYLIKTRGQQVTLSCSPISGHRSVSWYQQTPGQGLQFLFEYFSETQRNKGNFPGRFSGRQFSNSRSEMNVSTLELGDSALYLCASSLRGSTGNTIYFGEGSWLTVV.

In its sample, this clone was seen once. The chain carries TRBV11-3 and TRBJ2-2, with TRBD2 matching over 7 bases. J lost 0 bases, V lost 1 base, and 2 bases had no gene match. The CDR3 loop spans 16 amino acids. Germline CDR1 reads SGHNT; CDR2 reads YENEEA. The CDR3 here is CASSLGGGANTGELFF. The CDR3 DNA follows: TGTGCCAGCAGCTTAGGGGGAGGGGCGAACACCGGGGAGCTGTTTTTT.

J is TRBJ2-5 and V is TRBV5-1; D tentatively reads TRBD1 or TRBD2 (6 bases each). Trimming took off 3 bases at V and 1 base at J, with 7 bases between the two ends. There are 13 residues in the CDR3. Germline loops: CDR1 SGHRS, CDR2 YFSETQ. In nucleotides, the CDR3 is TGCGCCAGCAGCTGGGGGGCCCAAGAGACCCAGTACTTC. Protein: CASSWGAQETQYF.

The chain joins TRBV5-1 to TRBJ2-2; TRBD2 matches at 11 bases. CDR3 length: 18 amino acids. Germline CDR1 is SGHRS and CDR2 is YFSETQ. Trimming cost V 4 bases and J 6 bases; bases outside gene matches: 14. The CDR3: CASSDGTSGGGSSGELFF. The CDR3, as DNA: TGCGCCAGCAGCGATGGGACTAGCGGCGGAGGGTCGTCCGGGGAGCTGTTTTTT. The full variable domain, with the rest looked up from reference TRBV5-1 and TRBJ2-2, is KAGVTQTPRYLIKTRGQQVTLSCSPISGHRSVSWYQQTPGQGLQFLFEYFSETQRNKGNFPGRFSGRQFSNSRSEMNVSTLELGDSALYLCASSDGTSGGGSSGELFFGEGSRLTVL.

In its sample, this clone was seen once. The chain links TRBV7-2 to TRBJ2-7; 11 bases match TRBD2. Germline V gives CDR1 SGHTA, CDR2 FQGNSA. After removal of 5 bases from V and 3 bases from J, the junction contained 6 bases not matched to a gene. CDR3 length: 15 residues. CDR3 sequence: CASSPKGTSGYEQYF. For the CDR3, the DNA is TGTGCCAGCAGCCCGAAAGGGACTAGCGGCTACGAGCAGTACTTC. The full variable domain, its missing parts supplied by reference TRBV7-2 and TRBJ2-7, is GAGVSQSPSNKVTEKGKDVELRCDPISGHTALYWYRQSLGQGLEFLIYFQGNSAPDKSGLPSDRFSAERTGGSVSTLTIQRTQQEDSAVYLCASSPKGTSGYEQYFGPGTRLTVT.